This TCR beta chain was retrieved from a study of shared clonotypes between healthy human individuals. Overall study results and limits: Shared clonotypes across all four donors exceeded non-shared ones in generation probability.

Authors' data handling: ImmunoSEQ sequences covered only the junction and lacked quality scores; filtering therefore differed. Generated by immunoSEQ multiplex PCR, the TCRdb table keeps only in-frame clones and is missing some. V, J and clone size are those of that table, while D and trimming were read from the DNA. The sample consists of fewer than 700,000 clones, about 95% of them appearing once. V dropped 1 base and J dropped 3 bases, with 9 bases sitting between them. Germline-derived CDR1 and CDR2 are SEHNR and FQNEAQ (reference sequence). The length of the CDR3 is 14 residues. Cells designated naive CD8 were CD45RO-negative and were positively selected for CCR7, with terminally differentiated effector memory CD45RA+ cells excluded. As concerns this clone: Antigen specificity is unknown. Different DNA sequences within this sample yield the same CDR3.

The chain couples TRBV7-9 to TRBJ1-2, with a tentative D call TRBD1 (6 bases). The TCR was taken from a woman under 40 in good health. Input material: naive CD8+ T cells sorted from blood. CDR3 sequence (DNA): TGTGCCAGCAGCTTAGTACAGGGCGACTATGGCTACACCTTC. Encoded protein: CASSLVQGDYGYTF.